This paragraph reports one T cell receptor (beta chain). The antigen is unknown. Authors' data handling: ImmunoSEQ output held junction-only sequences without quality scores, so filtering differed. Generated by immunoSEQ multiplex PCR, the TCRdb table keeps only in-frame clones and is missing some. That table is the source of V, J and clone size, and D and trimming were worked out from the DNA. The repertoire consists of fewer than 400,000 clones, with over 65% occurring once and the leading ten covering 9% to 12%. The data belong to a study of shared clonotypes between healthy human individuals. Donors included only healthy HIV-negative adults lacking recent acute infections or vaccinations. This CDR3 spans 14 amino acids. With 5 bases removed from V and 2 bases from J, the gap between germline ends came to 10 bases. Germline-derived CDR1 and CDR2 are LNHDA and SQIVND (reference sequence). Study-level points and caveats: Relative to their counterparts shared across all four donors, non-shared clonotypes exhibited diminished generation probabilities.

The chain carries TRBV19 and TRBJ2-1, with D uncertain. The sequence came from a man aged 25-40 years in good health. Sequencing input: memory CD4+ T cells sorted from blood. This sample's subset: CD45RA-negative fraction. As DNA, the CDR3 is TGTGCCAGTAGTGGCTTTCCCGCCTACAATGAGCAGTTCTTC. This sequence encodes CASSGFPAYNEQFF.